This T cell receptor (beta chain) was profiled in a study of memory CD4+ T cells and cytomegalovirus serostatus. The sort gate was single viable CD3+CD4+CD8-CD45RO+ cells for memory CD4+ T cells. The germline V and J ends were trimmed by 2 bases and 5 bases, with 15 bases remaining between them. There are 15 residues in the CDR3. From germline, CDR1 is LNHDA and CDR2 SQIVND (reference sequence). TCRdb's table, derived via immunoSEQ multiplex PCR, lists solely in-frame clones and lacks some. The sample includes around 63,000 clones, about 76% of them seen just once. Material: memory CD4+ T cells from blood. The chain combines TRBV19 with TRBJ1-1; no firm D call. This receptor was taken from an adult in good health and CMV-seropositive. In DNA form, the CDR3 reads TGTGCCAGTAGTATAAATCTCCCATTTAGAACTGAAGCTTTCTTT. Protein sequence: CASSINLPFRTEAFF.